This T cell receptor beta chain originates from a study of blood T cell repertoires in COVID-19. Whole-study context: Italy, Spain and the United States were the sources of the convalescent and acute COVID-19 samples. The cDNA or gDNA used as material had been derived from T cells, B-cell-depleted T cells, or PBMCs.

This CDR3 contains 15 residues. Germline CDR1 reads KGHSH; CDR2 reads LQKENI. Trimming left V 2 bases short and J 0 bases short, with 10 bases between. Original data processing: The assay estimated nucleated cells by amplifying reference gene primers. Using immunoSEQ multiplex PCR, the repertoire was profiled, and TCRdb retains in-frame clones only, with some absent. The DNA gave D and trimming, while V, J and clone size come from that table. Of about 25,000 clones listed, 85% to 90% are singletons. The sample consisted of peripheral blood. The clonotype originates from a man in his 70s with active COVID-19. The chain links TRBV18 to TRBJ2-5; D unresolved. CDR3 amino acids: CASSPEYPYQETQYF. The CDR3, as DNA: TGTGCCAGCTCACCAGAGTATCCGTACCAAGAGACCCAGTACTTC.